The rows below give T cell receptor beta chains drawn from one sample of a study of Graves' ophthalmopathy and Graves' hyperthyroidism. TCRdb redid the calling of the multiplex PCR reads with MiXCR, one entry per CDR3 protein. Counted here are about 660,000 distinct CDR3 sequences, over 40% occurring once; the ten biggest clones make up roughly 3%. The sample comprised peripheral blood. These receptors came from an adult man with Graves' ophthalmopathy. The CDR3 runs from the conserved cysteine through the conserved F or W.

V	J	CDR3
TRBV9	TRBJ1-6	CASSEDMSGNSPLHF
TRBV9	TRBJ2-2	CASSVSGGTGELFF
TRBV19	TRBJ1-5	CASAHSQLNQPQHF
TRBV9	TRBJ2-2	CASRLAGGIGELFF
TRBV24-1	TRBJ2-7	CATSDGSSYEQYF
TRBV9	TRBJ2-5	CASSAHRGDRETQYF
TRBV7-9	TRBJ1-5	CASSYGGPQHF
TRBV5-4	TRBJ1-2	CASSDRDRAYYGYTF
TRBV14	TRBJ2-2	CASSQEERGYSTGELFF
TRBV9	TRBJ2-5	CASSQGSSGLRRTQYF
TRBV9	TRBJ1-6	CASSATGQGGSPLHF
TRBV5-8	TRBJ2-6	CASSFGTGGSGANVLTF
TRBV7-7	TRBJ2-7	CASSSSLQQGEEAEQYF
TRBV7-9	TRBJ2-5	CASTGATQYF
TRBV6-1	TRBJ2-7	CASSVRPNYEQYF
TRBV2	TRBJ2-3	CASTADSTDTQYF
TRBV11-1	TRBJ2-5	CASSLAGFQETQYF
TRBV10-2	TRBJ1-3	CASSEKPRNTIYF
TRBV25-1	TRBJ1-1	CASSARDPGWTEAFF
TRBV7-9	TRBJ1-6	CASSFGWGNSPLHF
TRBV7-6	TRBJ2-7	CASSLLAGGGYEQYF
TRBV7-7	TRBJ2-7	CASSRDRDHEQYF
TRBV25-1	TRBJ2-5	CASSYWPDEETQYF
TRBV7-2	TRBJ2-5	CASSFSGSLQETQYF
TRBV29-1	TRBJ2-5	CSVGLAGGRMETQYF
TRBV10-3	TRBJ1-2	CAISGEGAGYTF
TRBV6-5	TRBJ2-5	CASSYLGELETQYF
TRBV19	TRBJ1-5	CASSILVGSRNQPQHF
TRBV9	TRBJ2-5	CASSPRPGWETQYF
TRBV7-7	TRBJ2-5	CASSLAGTETQYF
TRBV6-5	TRBJ1-5	CASSYSGSGNQPQHF
TRBV7-3	TRBJ2-7	CASRDRDYYEQYF
TRBV25-1	TRBJ1-2	CASSRQGVKGYTF
TRBV25-1	TRBJ2-7	CASSYDPANEGYYEQYF
TRBV24-1	TRBJ1-2	CATSDLGSLDYGYTF
TRBV12-3/TRBV12-4	TRBJ1-1	CASSLYQNTEAFF
TRBV4-2	TRBJ1-2	CAGSLRATGGVNYGYTF
TRBV30	TRBJ1-1	CAGWTRGTEAFF
TRBV29-1	TRBJ2-2	CSLVPGTGELFF
TRBV5-6	TRBJ1-2	CASSLRRSGYTF
TRBV24-1	TRBJ1-4	CASRFGTGGATNEKLFF
TRBV19	TRBJ1-1	CASSIRTGGGFTEAFF
TRBV29-1	TRBJ1-1	CSVQGRTEAFF
TRBV7-8	TRBJ1-6	CAWSASDSPLHF
TRBV7-4	TRBJ2-6	CASSGTGASEANVLTF
TRBV10-3	TRBJ2-7	CATVKSTGQGTYEQYF
TRBV10-3	TRBJ1-2	CASEGQGGRYGYTF
TRBV30	TRBJ2-7	CAWSVGQGQYF
TRBV7-2	TRBJ2-7	CASSRNGAHEQYF
TRBV20-1	TRBJ2-5	CSARTDNQPQYF
TRBV6-4	TRBJ2-3	CASSVTAGGTDTQYF
TRBV6-2/TRBV6-3	TRBJ2-6	CASSEQGAQGANVLTF
TRBV10-3	TRBJ1-3	CAIRNREGSGNTIYF
TRBV10-3	TRBJ1-5	CAISELRRGPQPQHF
TRBV4-1	TRBJ1-4	CASSQEQNEKLFF
TRBV5-1	TRBJ2-5	CASSLSVGLGETQYF
TRBV19	TRBJ2-5	CASSMRAREETQYF